This is a list of T cell receptor beta chains from one sample in a study of blood T cell repertoires in COVID-19. The method was immunoSEQ multiplex PCR; TCRdb's version includes in-frame clones alone and lacks a portion of them. This table has tens of thousands of clones, less than 90% appearing once. Sequencing was done on a sample of peripheral blood. These receptors were obtained from an older man with acute or convalescent COVID-19. Both conserved end residues are part of each CDR3. The D gene is left open where the match is weak. A row's size may be missing; if present it is once, few, many or a size class.

j_call | v_call | d_call | clone_size | cdr3_nt | cdr3_aa
TRBJ1-2 | TRBV5-1 | - | - | TGCGCCAGCAGCGTAGGAGGGGTAGGAGATGGCTACACCTTC | CASSVGGVGDGYTF
TRBJ2-2 | TRBV18 | - | few | TGTGCCAGCTCACGAACTCAGTCGGGGGCCGGGGAGCTGTTTTTT | CASSRTQSGAGELFF
TRBJ2-1 | TRBV19 | - | - | TGTGCCAGTAGTATAGGGTCACGGGGGAGCAATGAGCAGTTCTTC | CASSIGSRGSNEQFF
TRBJ2-7 | TRBV7-2 | TRBD1 | - | TGTGCCAGCAGCCGGGACAGGGTGTTGTGGGAGCAGTACTTC | CASSRDRVLWEQYF
TRBJ2-3 | TRBV1 | - | once | TGCACCAGCAGCCAAGCGGTCAGCACAGATACGCAGTATTTT | CTSSQAVSTDTQYF
TRBJ2-3 | TRBV6-5 | - | - | TGTGCCAGCGGCTCAGATACGCAGTATTTT | CASGSDTQYF
TRBJ1-6 | TRBV9 | TRBD1 | - | TGTGCCAGCAGCGGGGGGACAGTCGGTAATTCACCCCTCCACTTT | CASSGGTVGNSPLHF
TRBJ2-5 | TRBV18 | TRBD1 | - | TGTGCCAGCTCTTCAGGGGGCGCAGAGACCCAGTACTTC | CASSSGGAETQYF
TRBJ2-5 | TRBV5-1 | TRBD2 | - | TGCGCCAGCAGCGGGGGACTAGCGGGACGGGAGACCCAGTACTTC | CASSGGLAGRETQYF
TRBJ2-2 | TRBV18 | TRBD2 | - | TGTGCCAGCTCACCTACAGCGGGAGGGGACACCGGGGAGCTGTTTTTT | CASSPTAGGDTGELFF
TRBJ1-3 | TRBV6-6 | - | - | TGTGCCAGCAGCCCATTACAGGGCCGCTCTGGAAACACCATATATTTT | CASSPLQGRSGNTIYF
TRBJ1-3 | TRBV28 | - | - | TGTGCCAGCAGTCCCGCCGGGGGCTCTGGAAACACCATATATTTT | CASSPAGGSGNTIYF
TRBJ2-5 | TRBV11-1 | TRBD2 | - | TGTGCCAGCAGCCCGGGACTAGCGGGTCCGGGAACCCAGTACTTC | CASSPGLAGPGTQYF
TRBJ2-3 | TRBV7-2 | - | - | TGTGCCAGCAGCTTAGGGCGAGTCATCCGGGCAGATACGCAGTATTTT | CASSLGRVIRADTQYF
TRBJ1-1 | TRBV20-1 | - | - | TGCAGTGCTAGTCCCCGTTCGAACACTGAAGCTTTCTTT | CSASPRSNTEAFF
TRBJ2-2 | TRBV7-3 | - | - | TGTGCCAGCAGCTTATTCGGAGCCTCGAACACCGGGGAGCTGTTTTTT | CASSLFGASNTGELFF
TRBJ2-5 | TRBV28 | TRBD1 | - | TGTGCCAGCAGCCGAAGGACAGGGGGCCGCGAGACCCAGTACTTC | CASSRRTGGRETQYF
TRBJ2-7 | TRBV25-1 | - | - | TGTGCCAGCAGTGAACTTAGGAGGGGTTACTACGAGCAGTACTTC | CASSELRRGYYEQYF
TRBJ2-7 | TRBV11-2 | - | - | TGTGCCAGCAGCTTGGTTTCGGACTCGCTCCCTTACTTC | CASSLVSDSLPYF
TRBJ1-1 | TRBV6-6 | - | few | TGTGCCAGCAGCAACAGGTTAATGAACACTGAAGCTTTCTTT | CASSNRLMNTEAFF
TRBJ2-3 | TRBV13 | TRBD2 | - | TGTGCCAGCAGCTCCCTCCCTTTAGCGGGAGGCACAGATACGCAGTATTTT | CASSSLPLAGGTDTQYF
TRBJ1-6 | TRBV6-6 | - | - | TGTGCCAGCAACCGTATAGGGGCCCCCTATGATTCACCCCTCCACTTT | CASNRIGAPYDSPLHF
TRBJ2-2 | TRBV13 | - | many | TGTGCCAGCAGCTTAGTCCATAACACCGGGGAGCTGTTTTTT | CASSLVHNTGELFF
TRBJ1-5 | TRBV29-1 | - | - | TGCAGCGTTGCCTTCGGGGGATATCAGCCCCAGCATTTT | CSVAFGGYQPQHF
TRBJ1-5 | TRBV29-1 | - | - | TGCAGCGTTCAACTGGGCAATCAGCCCCAGCATTTT | CSVQLGNQPQHF
TRBJ2-3 | TRBV20-1 | TRBD1 | - | TGCAGTGCTAGTACAGGGGAAACGCAGTATTTT | CSASTGETQYF
TRBJ2-7 | TRBV12-2 | - | - | TGTGCAAGTCGCTGTAGCGGGGACTCCTACGAGCAGTACTTC | CASRCSGDSYEQYF
TRBJ2-5 | TRBV5-1 | TRBD2 | - | TGCGCCAGCAGCTTGGCCTACGCGGGGGGGTCTCAAGAGACCCAGTACTTC | CASSLAYAGGSQETQYF
TRBJ1-2 | TRBV5-1 | TRBD1 | - | TGCGCCAGCAGCTTGGGGACAGGGGGCTATGGCTACACCTTC | CASSLGTGGYGYTF
TRBJ2-5 | TRBV15 | - | - | TGTGCCACCAGCAGAGATAGGGGGTGGGAGACCCAGTACTTC | CATSRDRGWETQYF